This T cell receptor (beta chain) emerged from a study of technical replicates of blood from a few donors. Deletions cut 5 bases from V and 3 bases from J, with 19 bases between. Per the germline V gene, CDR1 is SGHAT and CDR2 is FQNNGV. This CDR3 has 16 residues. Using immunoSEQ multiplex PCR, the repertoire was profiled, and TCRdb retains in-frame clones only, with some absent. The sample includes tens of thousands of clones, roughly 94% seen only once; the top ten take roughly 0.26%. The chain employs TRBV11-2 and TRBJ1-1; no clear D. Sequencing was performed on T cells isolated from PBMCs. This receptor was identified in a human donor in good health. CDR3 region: CASSPGRSAVYTEAFF. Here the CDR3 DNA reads TGTGCCAGCAGCCCGGGGAGGTCAGCAGTGTACACTGAAGCTTTCTTT.